This is a list of T cell receptor beta chains from one sample in a study of T-cell reconstitution after alpha-beta-depleted transplantation in children. TCRdb reanalysed the PCR reads using MiXCR and keeps one entry per CDR3 protein. The sample has 3,300 or so distinct CDR3 sequences, around a fifth seen once. Material: PBMCs, mostly from graft donor cells, obtained 60 days after TCRalphabeta/CD19-depleted stem cell transplant. The origin of the receptors is a male patient between 2 and 10 years old who had a stem cell transplant for acute lymphoblastic leukemia, so the T cells may come from the graft donor. Both conserved end residues are part of each CDR3. The order of the fields is V gene, J gene, clone size, D gene, CDR3 DNA, CDR3 protein. A D gene is named only where the DNA matches it firmly. Expanded clones get a size class; other rows say once, few or many, or leave the size out.

V: TRBV28
J: TRBJ2-1
size: many
D: TRBD2
DNA: TGTGCCAGCAGGTCAGGGAGGGCTAGCGGCAACAATGAGCAGTTCTTC
CDR3: CASRSGRASGNNEQFF

V: TRBV7-9
J: TRBJ1-1
size: many
D: .
DNA: TGTGCCAGCAGCTCAACATCGAACACTGAAGCTTTCTTT
CDR3: CASSSTSNTEAFF

V: TRBV3-1
J: TRBJ1-2
size: many
D: .
DNA: TGTGCCAGCAGCCCAGTAGGCTCTACCTATGGCTACACCTTC
CDR3: CASSPVGSTYGYTF

V: TRBV5-1
J: TRBJ1-3
size: medium-sized
D: .
DNA: TGCGCCAGCAGCTCGCTTCCCGGGACAGGAAACACCATATATTTT
CDR3: CASSSLPGTGNTIYF

V: TRBV7-2
J: TRBJ2-3
size: .
D: TRBD2
DNA: TGTGCCAGCAGCTTAGATGGGACTAGCGGACATACGCAGTATTTT
CDR3: CASSLDGTSGHTQYF

V: TRBV27
J: TRBJ1-2
size: many
D: .
DNA: TGTGCCAGCAGTCCCCTAACAGAGAACTATGGCTACACCTTC
CDR3: CASSPLTENYGYTF

V: TRBV12-3/TRBV12-4
J: TRBJ2-7
size: many
D: .
DNA: TGTGCCAGCATAGCGTCGGGCGAGCAGTACTTC
CDR3: CASIASGEQYF

V: TRBV12-2
J: TRBJ2-7
size: many
D: .
DNA: TGTGCAAGTCGCTTAGCGACAGGGACTCGGAGCGAGCAGTACTTC
CDR3: CASRLATGTRSEQYF

V: TRBV5-6
J: TRBJ2-3
size: medium-sized
D: .
DNA: TGTGCCAGCAGCTTGGCGTTAGGGGGGCGGGATACGCAGTATTTT
CDR3: CASSLALGGRDTQYF

V: TRBV7-3
J: TRBJ1-4
size: many
D: .
DNA: TGTGCCAGCAGCCCAATCATAAAGGGGCTTCCAAATGAAAAACTGTTTTTT
CDR3: CASSPIIKGLPNEKLFF

V: TRBV21-1
J: TRBJ2-1
size: many
D: .
DNA: TGTGCCAGCAGCTTCAGGGAGCGGGGAGAAGCCGAAAAACTCACTTACAATGAGCAGTTCTTC
CDR3: CASSFRERGEAEKLTYNEQFF

V: TRBV7-8
J: TRBJ2-2
size: many
D: TRBD2
DNA: TGTGCCAGCAGCCCGAGCTGGCGGGAGGTCACCGGGGAGCTGTTTTTT
CDR3: CASSPSWREVTGELFF

V: TRBV27
J: TRBJ2-1
size: .
D: .
DNA: TGTGCCAGCACGGACGCCCCATGGGGCAATGAGCAGTTCTTC
CDR3: CASTDAPWGNEQFF

V: TRBV5-1
J: TRBJ1-6
size: many
D: TRBD1
DNA: TGCGCCAGCAGCTCGGGACAGGGGGCGGCTTATTCACCCCTCCACTTT
CDR3: CASSSGQGAAYSPLHF

V: TRBV6-2/TRBV6-3
J: TRBJ1-1
size: many
D: .
DNA: TGTGCCAGCAGTTACTCCGCCTTCCCGCCCAACACTGAAGCTTTCTTT
CDR3: CASSYSAFPPNTEAFF

V: TRBV11-2
J: TRBJ2-5
size: .
D: .
DNA: TGTGCCAGCAGCCTAAGAAGGGGGGAGACCCAGTACTTC
CDR3: CASSLRRGETQYF

V: TRBV9
J: TRBJ2-1
size: large
D: .
DNA: TGTGCCAGCAGCGTAAGGGGGGGCGAGAGTCCATCGGACAATGAGCAGTTCTTC
CDR3: CASSVRGGESPSDNEQFF

V: TRBV21-1
J: TRBJ1-5
size: many
D: .
DNA: TGTGCCAGCAGCAAAGCGGACAGGGGGCGCGATCAGCCCCAGCATTTT
CDR3: CASSKADRGRDQPQHF

V: TRBV11-3
J: TRBJ2-7
size: .
D: TRBD1
DNA: TGTGCCAGCAGTCGACAGGGGGCCTACGAGCAGTACTTC
CDR3: CASSRQGAYEQYF

V: TRBV18
J: TRBJ2-3
size: medium-sized
D: .
DNA: TGTGCCAGCTCACCATGGGGGGTTAGCACAGATACGCAGTATTTT
CDR3: CASSPWGVSTDTQYF

V: TRBV9
J: TRBJ2-1
size: many
D: .
DNA: TGTGCCAGCAGCGTAGAACAGGACGATGAGCAGTTCTTC
CDR3: CASSVEQDDEQFF

V: TRBV10-3
J: TRBJ1-3
size: medium-sized
D: TRBD1
DNA: TGTGCCATCAGTGTTGGACAGGGCTTCTCTGGAAACACCATATATTTT
CDR3: CAISVGQGFSGNTIYF

V: TRBV28
J: TRBJ1-1
size: many
D: TRBD1
DNA: TGTGCCAGCAGTCCGACAGGGAGGAAGAACACTGAAGCTTTCTTT
CDR3: CASSPTGRKNTEAFF

V: TRBV4-1
J: TRBJ1-2
size: .
D: .
DNA: TGCGCCAGCAGCCAGGCTGGGGGGAGGGGTAGCTATGGCTACACCTTC
CDR3: CASSQAGGRGSYGYTF

V: TRBV28
J: TRBJ1-1
size: few
D: .
DNA: TGTGCCAGCAGTTTATATGCGGAGCCGGGAAACACTGAAGCTTTCTTT
CDR3: CASSLYAEPGNTEAFF

V: TRBV7-9
J: TRBJ1-1
size: many
D: .
DNA: TGTGCCAGCAGCCCGGAAGCTTTCTTT
CDR3: CASSPEAFF

V: TRBV29-1
J: TRBJ1-5
size: medium-sized
D: TRBD1
DNA: TGCAGCGTTCGTGGACAGGGTGAACAGCCCCAGCATTTT
CDR3: CSVRGQGEQPQHF

V: TRBV28
J: TRBJ2-7
size: many
D: .
DNA: TGTGCCAGCAGTTGGGGGCCTCCCTACGAGCAGTACTTC
CDR3: CASSWGPPYEQYF

V: TRBV12-3/TRBV12-4
J: TRBJ2-4
size: .
D: .
DNA: TGTACCATCAGTTTAGCGCTAACCGGGGTGCGGGCCAAAAACATTCAGTACTTC
CDR3: CTISLALTGVRAKNIQYF

V: TRBV4-1
J: TRBJ2-7
size: many
D: .
DNA: TGCGCCAGCAGCCAAATACTCATAAAGGTAGTGAGCTCCTACGAGCAGTACTTC
CDR3: CASSQILIKVVSSYEQYF

V: TRBV29-1
J: TRBJ1-1
size: many
D: .
DNA: TGCAGCGTCGCTGACAGGTTTCTTGGTGAAGCTTTCTTT
CDR3: CSVADRFLGEAFF

V: TRBV20-1
J: TRBJ2-7
size: .
D: TRBD1
DNA: TGCAGTGCTAGAGGGGATACCGGGACAGGCTACGAGCAGTACTTC
CDR3: CSARGDTGTGYEQYF

V: TRBV7-2
J: TRBJ2-6
size: many
D: .
DNA: TGTGCCAGCAGCCTCCCGGACCCTAGCTCTGGGGCCAACGTCCTGACTTTC
CDR3: CASSLPDPSSGANVLTF

V: TRBV7-9
J: TRBJ2-3
size: many
D: TRBD1
DNA: TGTGCCAGCAGCTTCACAGGGGGGCCCACGCAGTATTTT
CDR3: CASSFTGGPTQYF

V: TRBV7-8
J: TRBJ1-5
size: many
D: .
DNA: TGTGCCAGCAGCCCGCGAAACAGGGGCAATCAGCCCCAGCATTTT
CDR3: CASSPRNRGNQPQHF

V: TRBV7-3
J: TRBJ2-1
size: many
D: TRBD2
DNA: TGTGCCAGCAGCTTAAATAAGGCCGCGGGGGATGAGCAGTTCTTC
CDR3: CASSLNKAAGDEQFF

V: TRBV13
J: TRBJ2-1
size: many
D: .
DNA: TGTGCCAGCAGCTTAGGGGGACTGACGGCCTTCTACAATGAGCAGTTCTTC
CDR3: CASSLGGLTAFYNEQFF